This T cell receptor (beta chain) was identified in a study of blood T cell repertoires in COVID-19. The CDR3 sequence is 15 residues long. The V and J ends lost 9 bases and 4 bases respectively, with 16 bases between them. Germline V gene data show CDR1 as MDHEN and CDR2 as SYDVKM. Per the study methods: Estimation of nucleated cell counts relied on the amplification of reference gene primers. The data were produced by immunoSEQ multiplex PCR, yet TCRdb's version contains in-frame clones alone and is incomplete. That table is the source of V, J and clone size, and D and trimming were worked out from the DNA. Here the sample spans about 36,000 clones, 90% being singletons. This clone was detected only once.

The sequence was obtained from a man aged 55 to 70 with active or convalescent COVID-19. The V gene is TRBV28, the J gene TRBJ1-6; D call uncertain. Material: peripheral blood. The CDR3 loop reads CASKVSSQYNSPLHF. The CDR3 DNA reads TGTGCCAGTAAAGTGTCGTCACAGTATAATTCACCCCTCCACTTT.